This TCR beta chain was captured by sequencing in a study of blood T cell repertoires in COVID-19. In the authors' workflow: The authors estimated nucleated cell counts from reference gene primer amplification. The assay was immunoSEQ multiplex PCR, and TCRdb's table has in-frame clones only and misses some. V, J and clone size derive from that table, while D and trimming were established from the DNA sequence. This sample has about 300,000 clones, with roughly 90% found just once. This TCR derives from a man aged 18 to 30 who had recovered from COVID-19. The sample comprised peripheral blood.

The CDR3 reads CASSQTVTGPNEKLFF. The CDR3 nucleotides are TGTGCCAGCAGCCAGACGGTGACAGGGCCTAATGAAAAACTGTTTTTT. This rearrangement joins TRBV4-2 to TRBJ1-4; 7 bases fit TRBD1. Germline V gene data show CDR1 as LGHNA and CDR2 as YNFKEQ. The CDR3 covers 16 residues. V was pared by 3 bases and J by 3 bases, with 7 bases of the junction left unmatched.